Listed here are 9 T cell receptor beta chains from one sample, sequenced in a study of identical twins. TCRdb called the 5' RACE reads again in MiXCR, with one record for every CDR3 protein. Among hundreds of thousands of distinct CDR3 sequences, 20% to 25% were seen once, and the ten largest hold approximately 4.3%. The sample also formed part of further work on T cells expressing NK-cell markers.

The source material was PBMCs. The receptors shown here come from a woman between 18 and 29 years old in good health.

As DNA, the CDR3 is TGCAGTGCTGTTCCGACAGGGGATGGCTACACCTTC. Translating it yields CSAVPTGDGYTF. The V and J genes are TRBV20-1 and TRBJ1-2; 8 nucleotides agree with TRBD1. J was trimmed by 6 bases and V by 5 bases; bases with no gene match: 5. The germline V gene has CDR1 DFQATT and CDR2 SNEGSKA (reference sequence). The CDR3 totals 12 residues.

CDR3 loop: CSARSSGDTQYF. In DNA form, the CDR3 reads TGCAGTGCTAGATCCTCGGGGGATACGCAGTATTTT. This chain links TRBV20-1 with TRBJ2-3; D might be TRBD2 (5 bases). There are 12 residues in the CDR3. V lost 2 bases and J lost 6, with 9 bases in between. The germline gives CDR1 DFQATT, CDR2 SNEGSKA (reference sequence).

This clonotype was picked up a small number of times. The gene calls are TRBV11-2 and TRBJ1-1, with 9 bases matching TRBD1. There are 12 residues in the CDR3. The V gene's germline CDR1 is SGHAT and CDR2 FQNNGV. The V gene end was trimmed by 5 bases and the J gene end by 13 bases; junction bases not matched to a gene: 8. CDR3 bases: TGTGCCAGCAGCCCGGACAGGGGAAAGGGTTTCTTT. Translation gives CASSPDRGKGFF.

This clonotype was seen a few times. The CDR3 loop reads CASSVAGTYNEQFF. The CDR3 DNA reads TGTGCCAGCAGCGTGGCGGGGACCTACAATGAGCAGTTCTTC. The chain joins TRBV9 to TRBJ2-1; a possible D gene is TRBD2 (6 bases). CDR1 is SGDLS, CDR2 YYNGEE, per germline. The CDR3 runs 14 residues. The V end lost 2 bases, the J end lost 2 bases, and 8 bases lay between the germline ends.

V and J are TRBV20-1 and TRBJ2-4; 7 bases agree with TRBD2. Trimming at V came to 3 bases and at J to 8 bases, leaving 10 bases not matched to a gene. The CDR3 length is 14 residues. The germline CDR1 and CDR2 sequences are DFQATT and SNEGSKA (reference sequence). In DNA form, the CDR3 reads TGCAGTGCTAGTGGGGGAGGGGACCTACACATTCAGTACTTC. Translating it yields CSASGGGDLHIQYF.

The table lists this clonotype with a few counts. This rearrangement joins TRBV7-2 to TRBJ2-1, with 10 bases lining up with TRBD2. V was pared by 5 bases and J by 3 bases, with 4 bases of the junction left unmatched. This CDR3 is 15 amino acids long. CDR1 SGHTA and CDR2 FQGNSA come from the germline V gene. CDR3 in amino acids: CASSAWTSGYNEQFF. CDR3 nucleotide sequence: TGTGCCAGCAGCGCGTGGACTAGCGGCTACAATGAGCAGTTCTTC.

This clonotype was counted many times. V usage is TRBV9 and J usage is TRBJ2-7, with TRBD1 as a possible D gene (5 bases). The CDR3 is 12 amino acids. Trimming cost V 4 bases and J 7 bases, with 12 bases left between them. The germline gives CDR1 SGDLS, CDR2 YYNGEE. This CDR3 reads CASSPTGREQYF. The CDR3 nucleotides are TGTGCCAGCAGCCCCACAGGTCGAGAGCAGTACTTC.

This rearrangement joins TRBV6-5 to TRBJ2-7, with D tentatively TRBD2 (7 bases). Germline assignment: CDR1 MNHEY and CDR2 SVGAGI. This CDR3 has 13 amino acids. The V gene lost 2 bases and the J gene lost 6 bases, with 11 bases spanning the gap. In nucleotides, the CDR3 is TGTGCCAGCAGTTACGTTAGGGGGGGCGAGCAGTACTTC. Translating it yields CASSYVRGGEQYF.

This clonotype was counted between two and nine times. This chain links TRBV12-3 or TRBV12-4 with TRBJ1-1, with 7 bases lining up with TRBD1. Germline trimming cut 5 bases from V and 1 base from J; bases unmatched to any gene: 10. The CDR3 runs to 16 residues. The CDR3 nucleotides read TGTGCCAGCAGTCGGGACAGTAGTAGGGGGAACACTGAAGCTTTCTTT. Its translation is CASSRDSSRGNTEAFF.